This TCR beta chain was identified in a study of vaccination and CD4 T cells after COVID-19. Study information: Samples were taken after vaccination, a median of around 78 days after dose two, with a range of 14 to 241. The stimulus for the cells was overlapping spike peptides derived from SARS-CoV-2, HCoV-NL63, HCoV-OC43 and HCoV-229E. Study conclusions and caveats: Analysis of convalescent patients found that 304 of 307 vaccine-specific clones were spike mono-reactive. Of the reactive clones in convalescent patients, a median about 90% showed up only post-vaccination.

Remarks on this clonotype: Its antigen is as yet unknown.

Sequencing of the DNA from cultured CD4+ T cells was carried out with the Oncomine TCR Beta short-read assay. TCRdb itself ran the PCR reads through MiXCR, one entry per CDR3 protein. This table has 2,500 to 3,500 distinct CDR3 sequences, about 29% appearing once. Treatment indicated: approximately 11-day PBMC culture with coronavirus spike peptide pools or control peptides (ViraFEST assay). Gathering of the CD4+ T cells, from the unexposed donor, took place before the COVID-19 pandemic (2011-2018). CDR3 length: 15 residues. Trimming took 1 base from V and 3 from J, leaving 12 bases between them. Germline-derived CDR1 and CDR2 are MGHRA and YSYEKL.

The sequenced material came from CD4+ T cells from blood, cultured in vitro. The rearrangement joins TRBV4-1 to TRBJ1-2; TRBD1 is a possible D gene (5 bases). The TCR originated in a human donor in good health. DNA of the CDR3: TGCGCCAGCAGCCAAGTGGCCAGGGCGGACTATGGCTACACCTTC. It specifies CASSQVARADYGYTF.